One sample yielded the 23 T cell receptor beta chains listed below, sequenced in a study of siplizumab effects on memory and regulatory T cells. Some clones are missing from TCRdb's copy, which holds only in-frame ones; the method was immunoSEQ multiplex PCR. The table shows roughly 50,000 clones, with under 98% occurring only once. Sample: naive CD4+ T cells sorted from blood. These receptors were obtained from a human donor in good health.

V usage is TRBV7-9 and J usage is TRBJ1-5; D unresolved. CDR3 length equals 15 residues. V was shortened by 5 bases and J by 3 bases, with 14 bases between the two germline ends. Germline lookup yields CDR1 SEHNR and CDR2 FQNEAQ (reference sequence). The CDR3: CASSGEMRPNQPQHF. The CDR3 DNA reads as TGTGCCAGCAGCGGAGAGATGAGGCCCAATCAGCCCCAGCATTTT.

The chain's CDR3 is CASSLFATANTGELFF. The CDR3 DNA is TGCGCCAGCAGCTTGTTCGCGACGGCGAACACCGGGGAGCTGTTTTTT. The gene calls are TRBV5-1 and TRBJ2-2; D uncertain. Per the germline V gene, CDR1 is SGHRS and CDR2 is YFSETQ. This CDR3 is 16 amino acids long. V lost 1 base, J lost 0 bases, and 10 bases lay in between.

The chain links TRBV7-9 to TRBJ2-7; TRBD1 or TRBD2 may be the D gene (5 bases each). Trimming pared 3 bases from V and 5 bases from J, leaving 8 bases between. Germline V gives CDR1 SEHNR, CDR2 FQNEAQ (reference sequence). The CDR3 extends over 12 amino acids. Here the CDR3 DNA reads TGTGCCAGCAGCTTTGAGGGGAACGAGCAGTACTTC. Translating it yields CASSFEGNEQYF.

The J gene is TRBJ2-1, the V gene TRBV28, with 13 bases lining up with TRBD2. With V trimmed by 6 bases and J by 0 bases, 14 bases remained unmatched. CDR3 length equals 20 residues. Looked up from germline, CDR1 is MDHEN and CDR2 is SYDVKM. The DNA of the CDR3 is TGTGCCAGCAGGGGGACCCCGGGACTAGCGGGATTAAGCTCCTACAATGAGCAGTTCTTC. Its protein product is CASRGTPGLAGLSSYNEQFF.

The chain couples TRBV5-3 to TRBJ2-5, with D maybe TRBD1 (5 bases). The J call may be faulty, since TRBJ2-7 better matches the DNA end. TRBV5-3 is an ORF, and what it does is uncertain. The length of the CDR3 is 14 residues. The CDR3 loop is CARSFQQDTYEQYF. The CDR3 nucleotides read TGTGCCAGAAGCTTTCAACAGGATACCTACGAGCAGTACTTC.

The chain recombines TRBV30 with TRBJ1-1; D unclear. V lost 4 bases and J lost 0, with 12 bases in between. The germline gives CDR1 GTSNPN, CDR2 SVGIG (reference sequence). There are 14 residues in the CDR3. The CDR3 nucleotides are TGTGCCTGGATGCCTCGGGCGGTGAACACTGAAGCTTTCTTT. Translation gives CAWMPRAVNTEAFF.

The chain links TRBV5-4 to TRBJ2-7; 11 bases line up with TRBD2. The length of the CDR3 is 17 residues. Germline lookup yields CDR1 SGHNT and CDR2 YYREEE (reference sequence). The junction had 12 bases not matched to a gene; V was cut back by 1 base and J by 6 bases. CDR3 region: CASSLTSGSYVRGEQYF. CDR3 DNA sequence: TGTGCCAGCAGCTTGACTAGCGGGAGTTATGTACGTGGCGAGCAGTACTTC.

The chain joins TRBV5-6 to TRBJ2-1; D might be TRBD1 or TRBD2, each matching 5 bases. The V and J ends lost 0 bases and 3 bases respectively, with 10 bases between them. The CDR3 covers 15 residues. Germline-derived CDR1 and CDR2 are SGHDT and YYEEEE. This CDR3 is CASSLGGVGYNEQFF. CDR3 in DNA: TGTGCCAGCAGCTTGGGAGGGGTTGGCTACAATGAGCAGTTCTTC.

The V call is TRBV6-1, the J call TRBJ1-2, with a possible D match to TRBD1 (5 bases). Germline CDR1 and CDR2: MNHNS and SASEGT. The length of the CDR3 is 14 residues. Trimming took off 2 bases at V and 4 bases at J, with 11 bases between the two ends. Here the CDR3 reads CASSEPTGPYGYTF. In nucleotides, the CDR3 is TGTGCCAGCAGTGAACCCACAGGACCCTATGGCTACACCTTC.

The CDR3 DNA reads TGTGCCAGCGGTCCGACTAGCCCCCACGAGCAGTACTTC. Translated, it gives CASGPTSPHEQYF. The V call is TRBV2, the J call TRBJ2-7; 7 nucleotides match TRBD2. CDR3 length: 13 residues. V was clipped by 8 bases and J by 5 bases; unmatched bases: 9. Per the germline V gene, CDR1 is SNHLY and CDR2 is FYNNEI.

The gene calls are TRBV25-1 and TRBJ1-4, with 8 bases matching TRBD1. Trimming took 3 bases from V and 7 from J; bases not matched to a gene: 7. Germline V lookup: CDR1 MGHDK, CDR2 SYGVNS. This CDR3 contains 15 residues. The CDR3 region is CASSDRGTGLEKLFF. The CDR3 coding sequence is TGTGCCAGCAGTGATCGGGGGACAGGCCTTGAAAAACTGTTTTTT.

DNA for the CDR3: TGTGCCAGCAGTTACCGGAGGGGGCAAAAGAACACTGAAGCTTTCTTT. Amino acid sequence: CASSYRRGQKNTEAFF. The chain combines TRBV6-6 with TRBJ1-1; 7 nucleotides agree with TRBD1. The CDR3 consists of 16 residues. V dropped 2 bases and J dropped 1; count of bases not matched to a gene: 7. The germline gives CDR1 MNHNY, CDR2 SVGAGI (reference sequence).

The rearrangement uses TRBV18 and TRBJ2-2; 10 bases fit TRBD2. The germline gives CDR1 KGHSH, CDR2 LQKENI. V trimming: 2 bases; J trimming: 4 bases; junction bases outside the gene matches: 7. The CDR3 totals 17 residues. This chain's CDR3 is CASSPASGTSATGELFF. Written as DNA, the CDR3 is TGTGCCAGCTCACCAGCTTCCGGGACTAGCGCCACCGGGGAGCTGTTTTTT.

The chain has TRBV5-1 and TRBJ2-3; TRBD2 aligns across 8 bases. Germline lookup yields CDR1 SGHRS and CDR2 YFSETQ. The J segment lost 2 bases and the V segment lost 0 bases, leaving 5 bases of the junction unmatched. The CDR3 totals 16 residues. In DNA, the CDR3 is TGCGCCAGCAGCTTGGCCACTAGCGGACCCACAGATACGCAGTATTTT. The encoded protein is CASSLATSGPTDTQYF.

The rearrangement uses TRBV9 and TRBJ2-2, with D possibly matching TRBD1 (5 bases). Trimming stripped 7 bases from V and 1 base from J, with 8 bases between. The germline V gene has CDR1 SGDLS and CDR2 YYNGEE. The CDR3 sequence is 13 residues long. CDR3 sequence reads: CASLGLNTGELFF. The CDR3 DNA sequence: TGTGCCAGCTTGGGGCTGAACACCGGGGAGCTGTTTTTT.

The chain combines TRBV19 with TRBJ2-7, with D perhaps assigned TRBD1 or TRBD2 (6 bases each). This CDR3 is built from 16 residues. Trimming shortened V by 6 bases and J by 0 bases, and 18 bases separated the two germline ends. Per the germline V gene, CDR1 is LNHDA and CDR2 is SQIVND (reference sequence). The CDR3 nucleotides are TGTGCCAGTAGCGATCCTGGGGGGCTCCACTCCTACGAGCAGTACTTC. Translating it yields CASSDPGGLHSYEQYF.

CDR3: CASSQGRGPEVEYGYTF. The CDR3 DNA reads TGCGCCAGCAGCCAAGGTCGGGGGCCCGAGGTAGAGTATGGCTACACCTTC. V usage is TRBV4-1 and J usage is TRBJ1-2; D may be TRBD1 (6 bases). CDR1 is MGHRA, CDR2 YSYEKL, per germline. CDR3 length equals 17 residues. The V and J ends lost 1 base and 5 bases respectively, with 20 bases between them.

Turning to this clone: Mismatch with germline at one junction end may stem from a read error. The chain employs TRBV19 and TRBJ1-1; no firm D call. Germline V gives CDR1 LNHDA, CDR2 SQIVND (reference sequence). This CDR3 region has 8 residues. CDR3 nucleotides: TGTGCCAGTAGTGCCAAGGTCTTT. Its translation: CASSAKVF.

J is TRBJ2-5 and V is TRBV19, with D possibly being TRBD2 (5 bases). V shed 2 bases and J shed 7 bases, with 8 bases lying between them. This CDR3 has 12 amino acids. From germline, CDR1 is LNHDA and CDR2 SQIVND (reference sequence). Written as DNA, the CDR3 is TGTGCCAGTAGTATACCGGCGGGGACCCAGTACTTC. As protein: CASSIPAGTQYF.

The rearrangement uses TRBV7-6 and TRBJ2-2, with TRBD2 matching over 7 bases. CDR1 and CDR2 (germline): SGHVS, FNYEAQ. V was clipped by 2 bases and J by 1 base; unmatched bases: 4. The CDR3 spans 16 residues. The CDR3 is CASSLQAGENTGELFF. The CDR3 DNA reads as TGTGCCAGCAGCTTACAGGCGGGGGAGAACACCGGGGAGCTGTTTTTT.

The chain's CDR3 is CASSKDRMNTEAFF. As DNA, the CDR3 is TGTGCCAGCAGCAAGGACAGGATGAACACTGAAGCTTTCTTT. The genes are TRBV5-4 and TRBJ1-1; 7 bases are a match to TRBD1. This CDR3 comprises 14 residues. Germline-derived CDR1 and CDR2 are SGHNT and YYREEE (reference sequence). V dropped 4 bases and J dropped 0; count of bases not matched to a gene: 3.

This clone showed up just once. The chain is built from TRBV10-2 and TRBJ1-1; TRBD1 aligns across 7 bases. The junction had 6 bases not matched to a gene; V was cut back by 10 bases and J by 1 base. CDR1 and CDR2 (germline): WSHSY, SAAADI. The CDR3 contains 13 residues. CDR3 DNA: TGCGCCACCACCTACAGGGGGAACACTGAAGCTTTCTTT. This gives the protein CATTYRGNTEAFF.

The V and J genes are TRBV7-9 and TRBJ2-4; D may be TRBD1 or TRBD2 (6 bases each). The V gene's germline CDR1 is SEHNR and CDR2 FQNEAQ (reference sequence). The CDR3 loop spans 13 amino acids. Trimming shortened V by 0 bases and J by 12 bases, and 12 bases separated the two germline ends. The CDR3 loop reads CASSLAVGGPQYF. DNA of the CDR3: TGTGCCAGCAGCTTAGCGGTCGGGGGCCCTCAGTACTTC.